One and the same sample provided the 30 T cell receptor beta chains below, sequenced in a study of cytomegalovirus exposure and HLA in healthy donors. With 60 Vbeta and 13 Jbeta primers, the PCR was carried out. The table came from immunoSEQ multiplex PCR; TCRdb's copy has only in-frame clones and leaves some out. The table includes more than 90,000 clones, roughly 69% detected once. Sequencing was done on a sample of PBMCs. The source of these receptors is a man aged 50-59 years in good health and CMV-seronegative.

The rearrangement uses TRBV18 and TRBJ2-7; TRBD2 agrees at 8 bases. V lost 2 bases, J lost 5 bases, and 2 bases stayed unmatched. In germline, CDR1 is KGHSH, CDR2 LQKENI. The CDR3 spans 13 residues. For the CDR3, the DNA is TGTGCCAGCTCACCAGGGACTAGAAACGAGCAGTACGTC. Translation gives CASSPGTRNEQYV.

The genes are TRBV5-1 and TRBJ1-2, with D uncertain. Germline assignment: CDR1 SGHRS and CDR2 YFSETQ. This CDR3 has 17 residues. Trimming removed 0 bases at V and 1 base at J, with 16 bases between. This CDR3 is CASSLGVFSGNNYGYTF. The CDR3 DNA sequence: TGCGCCAGCAGCTTGGGTGTCTTTTCGGGGAATAACTATGGCTACACCTTC.

This clone was detected a few times. CDR3 residues: CASSRRVSSYEQYF. In nucleotides, the CDR3 is TGTGCCAGCTCCCGCCGGGTAAGCTCCTACGAGCAGTACTTC. This chain joins TRBV7-2 and TRBJ2-7; D is undetermined. There are 14 residues in the CDR3. Per the germline V gene, CDR1 is SGHTA and CDR2 is FQGNSA. V lost 8 bases to trimming and J lost 0 bases, with 14 bases between them.

In its sample, this clone was seen a few times. At one of its ends the junction is not consistent with the germline gene, which may arise from a read error. The chain couples TRBV7-9 to TRBJ1-5; no definite D call. CDR3 length: 13 residues. In germline, CDR1 is SEHNR, CDR2 FQNEAQ (reference sequence). The CDR3 DNA is TGTTCCAGCAGCTCCCGTAATGATCAGCCCCAGCATTTT. It codes for CSSSSRNDQPQHF.

This chain joins TRBV4-3 and TRBJ1-1, with 9 bases identical to TRBD1. From germline, CDR1 is LGHNA and CDR2 YSLEER. V lost 3 bases, J lost 6 bases, and 8 bases stayed unmatched. The CDR3 loop spans 15 amino acids. CDR3 in amino acids: CASSQVGTGRAEAFF. The CDR3 DNA reads as TGCGCCAGCAGCCAGGTTGGGACAGGGAGGGCTGAAGCTTTCTTT.

This CDR3 reads CASSPGDRGRSDTQYF. Written as DNA, the CDR3 is TGTGCCAGCAGCCCCGGGGACAGGGGGCGTTCAGATACGCAGTATTTT. The chain has TRBV28 and TRBJ2-3; 12 positions match TRBD1. The CDR3 spans 16 residues. J was trimmed by 4 bases and V by 6 bases; bases with no gene match: 8. CDR1 and CDR2 from the germline V gene are MDHEN and SYDVKM.

This clone has just one count. The chain carries TRBV29-1 and TRBJ1-2; D unclear. The germline gives CDR1 SQVTM, CDR2 ANQGSEA. The CDR3 has 14 amino acids. V lost 4 bases, J lost 4 bases, and 16 bases lay in between. CDR3 sequence reads: CSVVELTEGYGYTF. CDR3 DNA: TGCAGCGTTGTTGAATTAACAGAGGGCTATGGCTACACCTTC.

This rearrangement joins TRBV10-3 to TRBJ2-5; no firm D call. The ends were cut back, 3 bases at V and 1 base at J, with 6 bases in the middle. The CDR3 covers 13 residues. Looked up from germline, CDR1 is ENHRY and CDR2 is SYGVKD. CDR3 protein: CAISDAVQETQYF. CDR3 sequence (DNA): TGTGCCATCAGTGATGCGGTCCAAGAGACCCAGTACTTC.

The chain uses TRBV5-1 and TRBJ1-2; TRBD1 is a possible D gene (6 bases). Trimming took 4 bases from V and 8 from J, leaving 15 bases between them. This CDR3 contains 13 residues. Germline V gives CDR1 SGHRS, CDR2 YFSETQ. The CDR3, as DNA: TGCGCCAGCAGCGAAGACAGGTCCGGCGGCTACACCTTC. Protein sequence: CASSEDRSGGYTF.

The V gene is TRBV7-2, the J gene TRBJ2-3; 9 bases agree with TRBD2. The CDR3 totals 19 residues. Germline CDR1 is SGHTA and CDR2 is FQGNSA. The trim removed 5 bases at V and 0 bases at J, leaving 15 bases unmatched. CDR3: CASSPIGAGGRSSTDTQYF. DNA of the CDR3: TGTGCCAGCAGCCCGATTGGAGCGGGGGGCCGCTCTAGCACAGATACGCAGTATTTT.

As regards this clone: Lacking the conserved final phenylalanine or tryptophan, this CDR3 likely reflects a read error. As DNA, the CDR3 is TGCGCCAGCAGCCATCGGACAGGGCGAGGGGGCACTGAAGCTTTCGTT. The encoded protein is CASSHRTGRGGTEAFV. The chain uses TRBV4-3 and TRBJ1-1, with TRBD1 matching over 8 bases. Germline V gives CDR1 LGHNA, CDR2 YSLEER. The trim removed 3 bases at V and 4 bases at J, leaving 10 bases unmatched. CDR3 length: 16 amino acids.

J is TRBJ2-5 and V is TRBV5-1, with TRBD1 matching over 8 bases. The CDR3 is 14 amino acids. Losses at the gene ends were 3 bases for V and 1 base for J; bases not matched to a gene: 2. Looked up from germline, CDR1 is SGHRS and CDR2 is YFSETQ. As DNA, the CDR3 is TGCGCCAGCAGCTCAGGACAGGGCCAAGAGACCCAGTACTTC. Encoded protein: CASSSGQGQETQYF.

CDR3 amino acids: CASMGGEGTSSPVV. CDR3 bases: TGTGCCAGCATGGGAGGGGAAGGGACTAGCTCTCCCGTCGTC. This chain connects TRBV2 to TRBJ2-7; 9 positions match TRBD2. Germline CDR1 reads SNHLY; CDR2 reads FYNNEI. This CDR3 region has 14 residues.

Comments on this clone: This specimen includes other DNA sequences encoding the same CDR3. The chain carries TRBV5-1 and TRBJ1-1, with 7 bases that match TRBD1. The CDR3 covers 16 residues. Germline V gene data show CDR1 as SGHRS and CDR2 as YFSETQ. Trimming removed 0 bases from V and 0 bases from J; junction bases left unmatched: 5. CDR3 protein: CASSLAGGAVNTEAFF. CDR3 in DNA: TGCGCCAGCAGCTTGGCAGGGGGAGCAGTGAACACTGAAGCTTTCTTT.

The chain uses TRBV9 and TRBJ1-5, with D possibly TRBD1 on 5 matching bases. This CDR3 region has 15 residues. The germline V and J ends were trimmed by 3 bases and 3 bases, with 13 bases remaining between them. The germline V gene encodes CDR1 SGDLS and CDR2 YYNGEE. The CDR3 DNA is TGTGCCAGCAGCGGGGGAGGGGTTGACAATCAGCCCCAGCATTTT. It encodes CASSGGGVDNQPQHF.

This clone was observed a handful of times. DNA of the CDR3: TGTGCCAGCAGCCCTAGTACGAGGGGGCCGTCGTATACGCAGTATTTT. Its protein is CASSPSTRGPSYTQYF. This chain connects TRBV7-8 to TRBJ2-3; 7 bases align to TRBD1. The length of the CDR3 is 16 residues. Germline V gene sequence: CDR1 SGHVS, CDR2 FQNEAQ. Trimming at V came to 5 bases and at J to 7 bases, leaving 15 bases not matched to a gene.

There are a few counts of this clone. The CDR3 DNA reads as TGTGCCAGCAGCTTACTTGCGGGCTCCTACGAGCAGTACGTC. Translating it yields CASSLLAGSYEQYV. This rearrangement joins TRBV7-2 to TRBJ2-7; the D gene is possibly TRBD2 (5 bases). V was pared by 2 bases and J by 0 bases, with 8 bases between. The germline V gene encodes CDR1 SGHTA and CDR2 FQGNSA. This CDR3 is 14 amino acids long.

The chain couples TRBV4-3 to TRBJ2-6; 10 bases agree with TRBD1. Per germline, CDR1 LGHNA and CDR2 YSLEER. V lost 1 base to trimming and J lost 1 base; unmatched junction nucleotides: 7. The CDR3 has 19 residues. The CDR3 bases are TGCGCCAGCAGCCAAGGGACAGGGGGTTTCACTTCTGGGGCCAACGTCCTGACTTTC. It specifies CASSQGTGGFTSGANVLTF.

The chain combines TRBV5-1 with TRBJ1-2, with D possibly TRBD1 on 6 matching bases. V was cut by 4 bases and J by 1 base, with 23 bases left in between. Germline assignment: CDR1 SGHRS and CDR2 YFSETQ. This CDR3 comprises 18 residues. The DNA of the CDR3 is TGCGCCAGCAGCCCTCGCCCCCCAGGGGCTGACTTTAACTATGGCTACACCTTC. Its protein product is CASSPRPPGADFNYGYTF.

This clone was observed once. The V gene is TRBV5-1, the J gene TRBJ1-1; 7 bases are a match to TRBD1. Trimming cost V 4 bases and J 5 bases; bases outside gene matches: 8. The V gene's germline CDR1 is SGHRS and CDR2 YFSETQ. The CDR3 contains 14 residues. DNA of the CDR3: TGCGCCAGCAGCGCCCGACAGGGTGGGACTGAAGCTTTCTTT. Translated, it gives CASSARQGGTEAFF.

The sample holds a few counts of this clone. This sequence joins TRBV4-1 and TRBJ2-3, with TRBD2 matching over 9 bases. This CDR3 contains 16 residues. V lost 1 base to trimming and J lost 4 bases; unmatched junction nucleotides: 6. Germline CDR1 is MGHRA and CDR2 is YSYEKL. The CDR3 spells CASSQVASGNPDTQYF. CDR3 nucleotides: TGCGCCAGCAGCCAAGTGGCTAGCGGGAATCCAGATACGCAGTATTTT.

J is TRBJ1-4 and V is TRBV5-6, with 8 bases matching TRBD1. The germline gives CDR1 SGHDT, CDR2 YYEEEE. The ends lost 4 bases at V and 3 bases at J; junction bases unmatched: 8. This CDR3 comprises 16 residues. The DNA for the CDR3 is TGTGCCAGCAGCACCCAGGGGGCGCGGCCTAATGAAAAACTGTTTTTT. It codes for CASSTQGARPNEKLFF.

The V gene is TRBV6-6, the J gene TRBJ2-7; 7 nucleotides match TRBD1. Trimming removed 6 bases from V and 5 bases from J; junction bases left unmatched: 7. The CDR3 contains 13 residues. CDR1 MNHNY and CDR2 SVGAGI come from the germline V gene (reference sequence). CDR3 protein: CASSPTGNHEQYF. CDR3 in DNA: TGTGCCAGCAGCCCGACAGGGAACCACGAGCAGTACTTC.

The J gene is TRBJ1-5, the V gene TRBV6-5; TRBD1 might be the D (6 bases). This CDR3 region has 13 residues. The germline V gene encodes CDR1 MNHEY and CDR2 SVGAGI. V lost 2 bases to trimming and J lost 4 bases, with 6 bases between them. CDR3 region: CASSYGQNQPQHF. The CDR3 DNA reads as TGTGCCAGCAGTTACGGACAGAATCAGCCCCAGCATTTT.

The rearrangement joins TRBV4-2 to TRBJ1-3; TRBD1 matches at 7 bases. The CDR3 has 15 amino acids. Per the germline V gene, CDR1 is LGHNA and CDR2 is YNFKEQ. J gave up 7 bases and V 6 bases, and 12 bases lay outside the gene matches. The CDR3 DNA follows: TGTGCCAGCAGGCACCTACAGGGGCTGGGGAACACCATATATTTT. Its translation is CASRHLQGLGNTIYF.

This chain uses TRBV7-2 with TRBJ1-4, with 7 bases aligning to TRBD1. J lost 5 bases, V lost 3 bases, and 9 bases had no gene match. Germline values: CDR1 SGHTA, CDR2 FQGNSA. The CDR3 is made up of 16 amino acids. CDR3 nucleotides: TGTGCCAGCAGCTTTTGGACAGGCGGGTTAAATGAAAAACTGTTTTTT. Protein product: CASSFWTGGLNEKLFF.

This clone was seen a handful of times. V and J are TRBV7-2 and TRBJ2-5; the D gene is possibly TRBD2 (6 bases). V was pared by 5 bases and J by 1 base, with 11 bases between. Germline V gene lookup returns CDR1 SGHTA and CDR2 FQGNSA. There are 14 residues in the CDR3. Here the CDR3 reads CASSITGGQETQYF. DNA of the CDR3: TGTGCCAGCAGCATAACCGGGGGCCAAGAGACCCAGTACTTC.

This clone was seen a few times. This chain links TRBV6-1 with TRBJ2-7, with 7 bases that match TRBD1. The V gene end was trimmed by 2 bases and the J gene end by 4 bases; junction bases not matched to a gene: 5. Per the germline V gene, CDR1 is MNHNS and CDR2 is SASEGT. The CDR3 runs 14 residues. DNA of the CDR3: TGTGCCAGCAGTGAAAGGACAGGTAATTACGAGCAGTACTTC. It yields the protein CASSERTGNYEQYF.

The chain combines TRBV15 with TRBJ1-5; TRBD1 might be the D (6 bases). CDR3 size: 13 residues. Deletions cut 4 bases from V and 7 bases from J, with 11 bases between. The germline gives CDR1 LNHNV, CDR2 YYDKDF (reference sequence). The CDR3 spells CATSIDRSQPQHF. As DNA, the CDR3 is TGTGCCACCAGCATTGACAGGTCCCAGCCCCAGCATTTT.

V gene TRBV7-2 combines with J gene TRBJ1-1; the D gene is possibly TRBD1 (6 bases). The CDR3 contains 13 residues. V was shortened by 3 bases and J by 4 bases, with 9 bases between the two germline ends. CDR1 SGHTA and CDR2 FQGNSA come from the germline V gene. The DNA for the CDR3 is TGTGCCAGCAGCTTGGGGGGGCTCACTGAAGCTTTCTTT. This sequence encodes CASSLGGLTEAFF. The variable domain in full, with the rest retrieved from reference TRBV7-2 and TRBJ1-1, is GAGVSQSPSNKVTEKGKDVELRCDPISGHTALYWYRQSLGQGLEFLIYFQGNSAPDKSGLPSDRFSAERTGGSVSTLTIQRTQQEDSAVYLCASSLGGLTEAFFGQGTRLTVV.